A selection of T cell receptor beta chains follows, all from one sample in a study of blood T cell repertoires in COVID-19. Produced via immunoSEQ multiplex PCR; TCRdb's table is partial and in-frame only. The sample contains approximately 270,000 clones, 70% to 90% of which appear only once. Sequenced input: peripheral blood. The source is a man between 18 and 29 years old with active or convalescent COVID-19. CDR3s include the opening cysteine and the closing phenylalanine or tryptophan. Each record gives: V gene, J gene, clone size, D gene, CDR3 protein, CDR3 DNA. D genes are given only for firm matches. Where a row states a size, it is once, few, many or the class of an expanded clone; other rows omit it.

TRBV11-2	TRBJ2-7	-	-	CASSLFGQGTYEQYF	TGTGCCAGCAGCTTATTCGGCCAGGGAACCTACGAGCAGTACTTC
TRBV19	TRBJ2-3	-	TRBD2	CASSISQLAGTDTQYF	TGTGCCAGTAGTATATCCCAACTAGCGGGGACCGATACGCAGTATTTT
TRBV7-2	TRBJ2-3	-	-	CASSLAAAVSTDTQYF	TGTGCCAGCAGCTTAGCGGCGGCGGTTAGCACAGATACGCAGTATTTT
TRBV29-1	TRBJ1-2	once	-	CSVDEGGYTF	TGCAGCGTTGATGAGGGTGGCTACACCTTC
TRBV4-3	TRBJ2-6	few	-	CASSQDQSTGANVLTF	TGCGCCAGCAGCCAAGATCAAAGCACTGGGGCCAACGTCCTGACTTTC
TRBV7-2	TRBJ1-2	once	-	CASSSSIPGDGTF	TGTGCCAGCAGCTCGTCAATACCAGGGGATGGCACCTTC
TRBV6-5	TRBJ2-7	-	-	CASRDNRVYRNEQYF	TGTGCCAGCAGGGATAACAGGGTTTATAGGAACGAGCAGTACTTC
TRBV5-1	TRBJ2-7	-	TRBD1	CASSFQGADEQYF	TGCGCCAGCAGCTTTCAGGGGGCGGACGAGCAGTACTTC
TRBV5-4	TRBJ2-3	-	-	CASISTDTQYF	TGTGCCAGCATCTCCACAGATACGCAGTATTTT
TRBV12-3/TRBV12-4	TRBJ2-7	-	-	CASSLGPGEQYF	TGTGCCAGCAGTTTAGGGCCAGGCGAGCAGTACTTC
TRBV15	TRBJ1-2	-	-	CATSVPSVYDGYTF	TGTGCCACCAGCGTGCCATCGGTATATGATGGCTACACCTTC
TRBV10-3	TRBJ1-4	-	-	CAISPQGSKGFEKLFF	TGTGCCATCAGTCCTCAGGGTAGCAAGGGTTTTGAAAAACTGTTTTTT